This TCR beta chain was captured in a study of regulatory T cells in long-lasting Graves disease. The germline CDR1 and CDR2 sequences are MDHEN and SYDVKM. V was pared by 6 bases and J by 4 bases, with 11 bases of the junction left unmatched. There are 15 residues in the CDR3. Time point noted: newly diagnosed GD, antithyroid drugs for less than 3 months. Construction of the TCR library relied on RNA isolated from PBMCs. Building the TCR beta libraries relied on iRepertoire HTBI primers, and CDR3 regions underwent Arm-PCR. Each CDR3 protein gets one entry after TCRdb re-called the multiplex PCR reads with MiXCR. The sample carries 350,000 to 500,000 distinct CDR3 sequences, approximately 14% recorded once. This clonotype came up many times. These data are also associated with another study on T cells in Graves' hyperthyroidism and ophthalmopathy.

Sequencing was performed on peripheral blood mononuclear cells (PBMCs), taken at new diagnosis, from a patient treated with antithyroid drugs. This TCR came from a woman aged 50 to 65 with Graves disease. V and J are TRBV28 and TRBJ2-7; TRBD1 matches 8 bases. In DNA, the CDR3 is TGTGCCAGCAGGCCTCGGACAGGGAATCTTTACGAGCAGTACTTC. Protein: CASRPRTGNLYEQYF.